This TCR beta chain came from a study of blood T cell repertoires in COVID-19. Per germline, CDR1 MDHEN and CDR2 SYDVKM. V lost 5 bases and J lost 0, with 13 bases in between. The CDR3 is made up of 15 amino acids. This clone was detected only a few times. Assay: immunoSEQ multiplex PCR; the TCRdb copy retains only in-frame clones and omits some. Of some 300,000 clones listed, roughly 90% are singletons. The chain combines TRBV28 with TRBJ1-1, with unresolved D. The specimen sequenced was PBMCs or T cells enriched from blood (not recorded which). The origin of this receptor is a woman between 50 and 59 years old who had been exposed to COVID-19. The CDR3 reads CASSTAARMNTEAFF. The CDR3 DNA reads TGTGCCAGCAGTACCGCGGCTAGAATGAACACTGAAGCTTTCTTT.